The 7 T cell receptor beta chains below all came from one sample that was sequenced in a study of blood T cell repertoires in COVID-19 (dated by TCRdb to 2019 to 2021). Preparation of the library involved the immunoSEQ multiplex PCR assay. The clones in this table, taken by TCRdb from immuneACCESS, are in-frame only. Not every clone is retained; where verified, under half of the shortfall comes from an unresolved V gene, and the cause of the rest is unknown. This sample lists 250,000 to 350,000 clones; 75% to 90% were detected once. The ten most abundant clones make up approximately 2% of the sample. Material: peripheral blood. Every receptor here comes from a woman under 40 who had recovered from COVID-19.

Of note for this clone: One junction end does not reproduce the germline sequence, and a read error may be involved. The rearrangement uses TRBV5-1 and TRBJ2-7; 9 bases match TRBD2. Germline values: CDR1 SGHRS, CDR2 YFSETQ. The CDR3 is 17 amino acids. In nucleotides, the CDR3 is TGCGCCAGCCGCAGCAGCGGGGGGCGGGGGGGTTCCTCCGAGCAGTACTTC. It translates to CASRSSGGRGGSSEQYF. The variable domain in full, completed from reference TRBV5-1 and TRBJ2-7, reads KAGVTQTPRYLIKTRGQQVTLSCSPISGHRSVSWYQQTPGQGLQFLFEYFSETQRNKGNFPGRFSGRQFSNSRSEMNVSTLELGDSALYLCASRSSGGRGGSSEQYFGPGTRLTVT.

The chain employs TRBV6-5 and TRBJ2-5, with a tentative D call TRBD2 (5 bases). CDR1 is MNHEY, CDR2 SVGAGI, per germline. Trimming stripped 7 bases from V and 2 bases from J, with 17 bases between. This CDR3 has 15 residues. CDR3 nucleotide sequence: TGTGCCAGCAAGACTACGGCATCAGGTCAAGAGACCCAGTACTTC. Translated: CASKTTASGQETQYF.

The gene calls are TRBV5-1 and TRBJ2-5, with 8 nucleotides matching TRBD2. There are 15 residues in the CDR3. The germline gives CDR1 SGHRS, CDR2 YFSETQ. The trim removed 3 bases at V and 4 bases at J, leaving 8 bases unmatched. The CDR3 DNA follows: TGCGCCAGCAGCTCGGGACTAGAGGGCGTAGAGACCCAGTACTTC. It codes for CASSSGLEGVETQYF.

This chain connects TRBV6-5 to TRBJ2-7; D is uncertain. With 5 bases removed from V and 0 bases from J, the gap between germline ends came to 8 bases. CDR1 is MNHEY and CDR2 is SVGAGI in the germline V gene. This CDR3 spans 13 amino acids. The CDR3 loop reads CASSLASSYEQYF. In DNA form, the CDR3 reads TGTGCCAGCAGTCTGGCAAGCTCCTACGAGCAGTACTTC.

The V call is TRBV6-4, the J call TRBJ1-1; 8 nucleotides agree with TRBD1. The CDR3 sequence is 13 residues long. Germline assignment: CDR1 MRHNA and CDR2 SNTAGT. J lost 7 bases, V lost 2 bases, and 3 bases had no gene match. CDR3 loop: CASSDDRGGEAFF. In DNA form, the CDR3 reads TGTGCCAGCAGTGACGACAGGGGTGGTGAAGCTTTCTTT.

The chain uses TRBV2 and TRBJ2-5; D not certain. Germline V gene sequence: CDR1 SNHLY, CDR2 FYNNEI. The V end was cut by 8 bases, the J end by 0 bases, with 7 bases between. This CDR3 has 12 residues. The CDR3 spells CASRSYQETQYF. As DNA, the CDR3 is TGTGCCAGCCGTTCGTACCAAGAGACCCAGTACTTC.

This chain joins TRBV19 and TRBJ2-7, with D perhaps TRBD1 (5 bases). Germline V lookup: CDR1 LNHDA, CDR2 SQIVND (reference sequence). Trimming took off 0 bases at V and 7 bases at J, with 10 bases between the two ends. The CDR3 is 13 amino acids. The CDR3: CASSIDLGAEQYF. The CDR3 DNA reads as TGTGCCAGTAGTATAGATCTAGGGGCAGAGCAGTACTTC.